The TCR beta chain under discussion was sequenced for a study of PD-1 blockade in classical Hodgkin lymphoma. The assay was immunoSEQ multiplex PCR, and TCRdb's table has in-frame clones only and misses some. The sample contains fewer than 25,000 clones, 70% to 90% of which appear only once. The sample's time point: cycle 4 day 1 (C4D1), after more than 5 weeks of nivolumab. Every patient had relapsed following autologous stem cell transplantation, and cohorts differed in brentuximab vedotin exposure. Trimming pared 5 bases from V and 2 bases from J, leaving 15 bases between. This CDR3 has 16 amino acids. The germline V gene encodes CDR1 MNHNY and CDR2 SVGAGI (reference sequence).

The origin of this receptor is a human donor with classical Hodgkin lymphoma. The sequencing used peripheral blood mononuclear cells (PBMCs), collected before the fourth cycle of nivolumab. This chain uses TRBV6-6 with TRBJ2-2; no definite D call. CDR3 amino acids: CASSPLIGINTGELFF. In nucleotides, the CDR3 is TGTGCCAGCAGTCCTCTCATAGGAATTAACACCGGGGAGCTGTTTTTT.